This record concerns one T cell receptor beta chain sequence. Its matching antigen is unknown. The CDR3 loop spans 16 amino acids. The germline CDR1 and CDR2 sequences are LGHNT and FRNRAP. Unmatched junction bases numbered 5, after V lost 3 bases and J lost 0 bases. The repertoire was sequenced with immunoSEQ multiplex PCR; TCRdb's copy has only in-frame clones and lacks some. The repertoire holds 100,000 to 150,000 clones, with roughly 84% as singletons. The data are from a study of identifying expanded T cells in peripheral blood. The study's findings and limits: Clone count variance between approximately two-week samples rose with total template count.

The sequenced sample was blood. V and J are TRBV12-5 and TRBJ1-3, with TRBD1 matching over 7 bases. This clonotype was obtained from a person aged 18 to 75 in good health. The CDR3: CASGLGTVSSGNTIYF. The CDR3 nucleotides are TGTGCTAGTGGTTTAGGGACAGTGTCCTCTGGAAACACCATATATTTT. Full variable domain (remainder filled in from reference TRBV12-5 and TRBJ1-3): DARVTQTPRHKVTEMGQEVTMRCQPILGHNTVFWYRQTMMQGLELLAYFRNRAPLDDSGMPKDRFSAEMPDATLATLKIQPSEPRDSAVYFCASGLGTVSSGNTIYFGEGSWLTVV.